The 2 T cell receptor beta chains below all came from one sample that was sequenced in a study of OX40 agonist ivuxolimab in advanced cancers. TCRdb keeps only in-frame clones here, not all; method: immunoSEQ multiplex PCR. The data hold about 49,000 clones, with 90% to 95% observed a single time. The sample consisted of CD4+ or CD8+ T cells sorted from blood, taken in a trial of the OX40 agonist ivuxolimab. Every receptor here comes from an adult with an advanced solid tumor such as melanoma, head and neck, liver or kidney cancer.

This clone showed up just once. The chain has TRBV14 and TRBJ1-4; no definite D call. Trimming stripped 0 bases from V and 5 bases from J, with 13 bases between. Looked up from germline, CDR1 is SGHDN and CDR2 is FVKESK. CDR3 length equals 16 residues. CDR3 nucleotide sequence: TGTGCCAGCAGCCAAGATGCGGGAAACTTAAATGAAAAACTGTTTTTT. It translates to CASSQDAGNLNEKLFF.

The CDR3 reads CASSHRTSNYGYTF. The CDR3, as DNA: TGCGCCAGCAGCCATAGGACATCTAACTATGGCTACACCTTC. The chain joins TRBV4-3 to TRBJ1-2, with TRBD1 as a possible D gene (5 bases). The CDR3 consists of 14 residues. V was shortened by 3 bases and J by 0 bases, with 8 bases between the two germline ends. Germline V gene lookup returns CDR1 LGHNA and CDR2 YSLEER.